This entry lists 26 T cell receptor beta chains sequenced from one sample in a study of CD8 T cells in Susac syndrome. RNA amounts of about 0.5 to 1 ug underwent reverse transcription with random hexamers. TCRdb independently ran MiXCR on the immunoSEQ multiplex PCR reads; one entry per CDR3 protein. Of approximately 190,000 distinct CDR3 sequences listed, more than 90% are singletons. The sequenced sample consisted of CD4+ T cells from PBMCs. These receptors came from a human donor with Susac syndrome.

The chain is built from TRBV6-6 and TRBJ2-1; D is uncertain. There are 11 residues in the CDR3. V dropped 10 bases and J dropped 6 bases, with 10 bases sitting between them. Germline V gene sequence: CDR1 MNHNY, CDR2 SVGAGI (reference sequence). Here the CDR3 reads CATWITNEQFF. CDR3 sequence (DNA): TGTGCCACCTGGATCACCAATGAGCAGTTCTTC.

V and J are TRBV30 and TRBJ2-7; possibly TRBD1 for D (6 bases). In germline, CDR1 is GTSNPN, CDR2 SVGIG (reference sequence). Trimming took 3 bases from V and 5 from J, leaving 8 bases between them. The CDR3 runs to 11 residues. This CDR3 is CAWSHRDEQYF. The CDR3 DNA is TGTGCCTGGAGCCACAGGGACGAGCAGTACTTC.

This clonotype was found once. V is TRBV7-9 and J is TRBJ2-4; 8 nucleotides agree with TRBD1. CDR1 SEHNR and CDR2 FQNEAQ come from the germline V gene (reference sequence). V was pared by 5 bases and J by 5 bases, with 8 bases of the junction left unmatched. The length of the CDR3 is 15 residues. Written as DNA, the CDR3 is TGTGCCAGCAGCCAGGGGGCATCGTTCCAAAACATTCAGTACTTC. This codes for CASSQGASFQNIQYF.

The V call is TRBV6-5, the J call TRBJ2-1; possibly TRBD1 or TRBD2 for D (5 bases each). V was shortened by 8 bases and J by 0 bases, with 11 bases between the two germline ends. Germline V gives CDR1 MNHEY, CDR2 SVGAGI. The CDR3 extends over 14 amino acids. CDR3 sequence reads: CASRDPSSYNEQFF. DNA for the CDR3: TGTGCCAGCCGGGACCCGAGCTCCTACAATGAGCAGTTCTTC.

The V and J genes are TRBV7-9 and TRBJ2-1; D ambiguous. The CDR3 length is 16 residues. V lost 2 bases and J lost 1, with 12 bases in between. Germline V gene sequence: CDR1 SEHNR, CDR2 FQNEAQ (reference sequence). The CDR3 spells CASSLITQRSYNEQFF. CDR3 nucleotide sequence: TGTGCCAGCAGCTTAATTACCCAGAGGTCCTACAATGAGCAGTTCTTC. Drawing the rest from reference TRBV7-9 and TRBJ2-1, the complete variable domain is DTGVSQNPRHKITKRGQNVTFRCDPISEHNRLYWYRQTLGQGPEFLTYFQNEAQLEKSRLLSDRFSAERPKGSFSTLEIQRTEQGDSAMYLCASSLITQRSYNEQFFGPGTRLTVL.

The V and J genes are TRBV14 and TRBJ2-1, with a possible D match to TRBD1 (6 bases). CDR1 is SGHDN and CDR2 is FVKESK in the germline V gene. CDR3 length: 17 residues. V lost 3 bases to trimming and J lost 2 bases, with 17 bases between them. CDR3 nucleotides: TGTGCCAGCAGCCATTTGGGGACATCAGGACCCTACAATGAGCAGTTCTTC. It yields the protein CASSHLGTSGPYNEQFF.

Written as DNA, the CDR3 is TGTGCCAGCTCACCACGAGAGGGGAGAGCGAACACTGAAGCTTTCTTT. Residues: CASSPREGRANTEAFF. The chain has TRBV18 and TRBJ1-1; maybe TRBD1 (5 bases). Germline CDR1 reads KGHSH; CDR2 reads LQKENI. The length of the CDR3 is 16 residues. With 1 base removed from V and 1 base from J, the gap between germline ends came to 13 bases. Full variable domain (outside the CDR3, taken from reference TRBV18 and TRBJ1-1): NAGVMQNPRHLVRRRGQEARLRCSPMKGHSHVYWYRQLPEEGLKFMVYLQKENIIDESGMPKERFSAEFPKEGPSILRIQQVVRGDSAAYFCASSPREGRANTEAFFGQGTRLTVV.

The V and J genes are TRBV29-1 and TRBJ2-3, with D possibly TRBD1 on 6 matching bases. V was trimmed by 1 base and J by 0 bases, leaving 8 bases between them. CDR1 is SQVTM, CDR2 ANQGSEA, per germline. The CDR3 sequence is 14 residues long. CDR3 loop: CSVEGQGSTDTQYF. DNA for the CDR3: TGCAGCGTTGAAGGGCAGGGGAGCACAGATACGCAGTATTTT.

There are a few counts of this clonotype. V and J are TRBV2 and TRBJ1-4; tentative D call: TRBD1 (5 bases). V was clipped by 5 bases and J by 8 bases, with 9 bases between them. The CDR3 has 12 amino acids. Germline V gives CDR1 SNHLY, CDR2 FYNNEI. The CDR3 bases are TGTGCCAGCAGTCTCAGGGACGAAAAACTGTTTTTT. As protein: CASSLRDEKLFF.

V gene TRBV6-2 or TRBV6-3 combines with J gene TRBJ2-2; TRBD2 is a possible D gene (5 bases). The length of the CDR3 is 12 residues. Per germline, CDR1 MNHEY and CDR2 SVGEGT. Deletions cut 10 bases from V and 3 bases from J, with 9 bases between. CDR3 sequence reads: CATRGYTGELFF. DNA of the CDR3: TGTGCCACCCGGGGTTACACCGGGGAGCTGTTTTTT.

The J gene is TRBJ2-3, the V gene TRBV20-1, with D perhaps being TRBD1 or TRBD2 (5 bases each). The V gene's germline CDR1 is DFQATT and CDR2 SNEGSKA (reference sequence). The CDR3 length is 18 residues. The V gene lost 5 bases and the J gene lost 4 bases, with 28 bases spanning the gap. CDR3 bases: TGCAGTGCTCTACTAGGTTTAGCCGCCGGGGCCTATCCAGATACGCAGTATTTT. Translating it yields CSALLGLAAGAYPDTQYF.

This chain joins TRBV6-5 and TRBJ1-1, with TRBD1 matching over 9 bases. This CDR3 is 13 amino acids long. Germline V CDR1 and CDR2: MNHEY, SVGAGI. V shed 2 bases, J shed 11 bases, and the junction held 6 bases outside the gene matches. The CDR3: CASSYRQGGSAFF. In DNA, the CDR3 is TGTGCCAGCAGTTACCGACAGGGGGGATCGGCTTTCTTT.

V is TRBV12-3 or TRBV12-4 and J is TRBJ2-1; maybe TRBD2 (7 bases). This CDR3 is built from 15 residues. Trimming took off 6 bases at V and 1 base at J, with 13 bases between the two ends. CDR3 sequence: CASSLRGGSYNEQFF. Written as DNA, the CDR3 is TGTGCCAGCAGCCTGAGGGGGGGGTCCTACAATGAGCAGTTCTTC.

This rearrangement joins TRBV7-9 to TRBJ2-1; D remains unclear. The germline CDR1 and CDR2 sequences are SEHNR and FQNEAQ (reference sequence). Trimming cost V 3 bases and J 5 bases, with 11 bases left between them. CDR3 length equals 14 residues. This CDR3 is CASSLSGVDNEQFF. CDR3 sequence (DNA): TGTGCCAGCAGCTTGTCTGGGGTTGACAATGAGCAGTTCTTC.

The chain has TRBV3-1 and TRBJ2-3, with D possibly TRBD2 on 6 matching bases. Germline V gives CDR1 LGHDT, CDR2 YNNKEL (reference sequence). V lost 0 bases, J lost 6 bases, and 13 bases lay in between. The CDR3 runs 15 residues. The DNA for the CDR3 is TGTGCCAGCAGCCAAGATGCCAGCGGGCCGGATACGCAGTATTTT. Its translation: CASSQDASGPDTQYF.

This chain links TRBV19 with TRBJ1-2; D possibly corresponds to TRBD1 (5 bases). The CDR3 has 16 residues. Germline values: CDR1 LNHDA, CDR2 SQIVND (reference sequence). Trimming removed 8 bases from V and 1 base from J, with 20 bases in between. The DNA of the CDR3 is TGTGCCAGTTCCCGGGACGGGACGATACTTAACTATGGCTACACCTTC. Protein: CASSRDGTILNYGYTF.

The genes are TRBV19 and TRBJ2-5; no reliable D call. Trimming left V 7 bases short and J 2 bases short, with 14 bases between. Germline values: CDR1 LNHDA, CDR2 SQIVND (reference sequence). This CDR3 region has 14 residues. In DNA form, the CDR3 reads TGTGCCAGTACTCCGGGTATGGAACAAGAGACCCAGTACTTC. This codes for CASTPGMEQETQYF.

In this sample, this clonotype turned up once. The chain links TRBV9 to TRBJ1-2, with TRBD1 matching 10 bases. J was trimmed by 8 bases and V by 0 bases; bases with no gene match: 13. CDR1 SGDLS and CDR2 YYNGEE come from the germline V gene. The CDR3 consists of 17 residues. The CDR3 DNA follows: TGTGCCAGCAGCGTAGGTCCCCGGGACAGGGGATTTGGAGGCTACACCTTC. Protein product: CASSVGPRDRGFGGYTF.

The chain employs TRBV9 and TRBJ1-2; no clear D. The CDR3 sequence is 13 residues long. The V end was cut by 3 bases, the J end by 3 bases, with 9 bases between. The germline gives CDR1 SGDLS, CDR2 YYNGEE. The CDR3 spells CASSAGVDYGYTF. As DNA, the CDR3 is TGTGCCAGCAGCGCAGGAGTGGACTATGGCTACACCTTC.

The chain recombines TRBV18 with TRBJ2-3; a weak D match, TRBD1 (6 bases). Per the germline V gene, CDR1 is KGHSH and CDR2 is LQKENI. The CDR3 is 15 amino acids. V was cut by 2 bases and J by 0 bases, with 9 bases left in between. The CDR3 region has the DNA TGTGCCAGCTCACCAGGACAGACAAGCACAGATACGCAGTATTTT. Amino acid sequence: CASSPGQTSTDTQYF.

This chain joins TRBV28 and TRBJ1-6; D not certain. This CDR3 has 12 residues. Per the germline V gene, CDR1 is MDHEN and CDR2 is SYDVKM. The V and J ends lost 7 bases and 9 bases respectively, with 10 bases between them. This CDR3 reads CASTTGISPLHF. The CDR3 DNA reads TGTGCCAGCACAACGGGTATTTCACCCCTCCACTTT. The complete variable domain, with remaining parts taken from reference TRBV28 and TRBJ1-6, reads DVKVTQSSRYLVKRTGEKVFLECVQDMDHENMFWYRQDPGLGLRLIYFSYDVKMKEKGDIPEGYSVSREKKERFSLILESASTNQTSMYLCASTTGISPLHFGNGTRLTVT.

The chain carries TRBV30 and TRBJ2-5; perhaps TRBD1 as D (5 bases). Germline lookup yields CDR1 GTSNPN and CDR2 SVGIG (reference sequence). This CDR3 has 13 amino acids. Trimming cost V 3 bases and J 2 bases, with 10 bases left between them. The CDR3, as DNA: TGTGCCTGGAGCTGGGGCGGACAAGAGACCCAGTACTTC. Its translation is CAWSWGGQETQYF. Using reference TRBV30 and TRBJ2-5 for the parts outside the CDR3, the full variable domain is SQTIHQWPATLVQPVGSPLSLECTVEGTSNPNLYWYRQAAGRGLQLLFYSVGIGQISSEVPQNLSASRPQDRQFILSSKKLLLSDSGFYLCAWSWGGQETQYFGPGTRLLVL.

The chain links TRBV4-3 to TRBJ1-2; unclear D gene. Germline V gives CDR1 LGHNA, CDR2 YSLEER. Trimming stripped 0 bases from V and 8 bases from J, with 10 bases between. There are 13 residues in the CDR3. The CDR3 here is CASSQDPSSGYTF. Here the CDR3 DNA reads TGCGCCAGCAGCCAAGATCCCTCATCCGGCTACACCTTC.

This clonotype has more than one count but fewer than ten. DNA for the CDR3: TGTGCCAGCAGCCTAGGACAGCCGTACGAGCAGTACTTC. This encodes CASSLGQPYEQYF. The chain uses TRBV7-6 and TRBJ2-7, with D possibly matching TRBD1 (6 bases). The CDR3 consists of 13 residues. The germline gives CDR1 SGHVS, CDR2 FNYEAQ. V was shortened by 5 bases and J by 4 bases, with 12 bases between the two germline ends.

The rearrangement links TRBV21-1 to TRBJ2-7; the table's D call, TRBD2, was not checked against the DNA. TRBV21-1 is a recognized pseudogene. This CDR3 is 19 amino acids long. The CDR3 spells CASSKHRKAYGQGHNEQYF. As DNA, the CDR3 is TGTGCCAGCAGCAAACATCGGAAGGCATACGGCCAAGGGCACAACGAGCAGTACTTC.

V is TRBV12-3 or TRBV12-4 and J is TRBJ1-2, with D possibly matching TRBD1 (5 bases). Trimming took off 7 bases at V and 6 bases at J, with 15 bases between the two ends. The CDR3 covers 13 residues. CDR3 region: CASTHSPGNGYTF. In DNA, the CDR3 is TGTGCCAGCACCCACAGCCCAGGGAATGGCTACACCTTC.